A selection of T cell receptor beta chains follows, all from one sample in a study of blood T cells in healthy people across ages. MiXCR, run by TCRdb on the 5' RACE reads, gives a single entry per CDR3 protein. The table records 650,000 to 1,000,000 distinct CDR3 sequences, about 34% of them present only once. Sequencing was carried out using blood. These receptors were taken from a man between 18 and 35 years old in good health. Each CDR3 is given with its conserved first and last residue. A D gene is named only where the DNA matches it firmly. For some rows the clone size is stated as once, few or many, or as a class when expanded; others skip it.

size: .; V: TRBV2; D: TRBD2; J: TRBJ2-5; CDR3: CASSTSGTSGDNEQYF; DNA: TGTGCCAGCAGCACCTCCGGGACTAGCGGGGACAATGAGCAGTACTTC
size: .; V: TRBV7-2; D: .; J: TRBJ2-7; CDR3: CASSDILEGYEQYF; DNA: TGTGCCAGCAGCGATATTCTAGAGGGCTACGAGCAGTACTTC
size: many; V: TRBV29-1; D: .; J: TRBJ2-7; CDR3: CSAGPTLVEQYF; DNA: TGCAGCGCTGGCCCAACACTAGTCGAGCAGTACTTC
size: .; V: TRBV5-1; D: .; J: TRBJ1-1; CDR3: CASSLDREGTEAFF; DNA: TGCGCCAGCAGCTTGGACAGGGAGGGCACTGAAGCTTTCTTT
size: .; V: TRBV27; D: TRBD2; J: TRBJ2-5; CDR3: CTSSLNGGLLIETQYF; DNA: TGTACCAGCAGTCTAAACGGGGGACTACTAATTGAGACCCAGTACTTC
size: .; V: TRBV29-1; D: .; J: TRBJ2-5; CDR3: CSVDGTVYNEQYF; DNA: TGCAGCGTTGATGGGACGGTTTACAATGAGCAGTACTTC
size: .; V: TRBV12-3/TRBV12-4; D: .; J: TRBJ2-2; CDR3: CASSQGLGTGELFF; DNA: TGTGCCAGCAGCCAGGGTTTAGGCACCGGGGAGCTGTTTTTT
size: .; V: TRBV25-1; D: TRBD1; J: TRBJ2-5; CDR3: CANNPGGAGETQYF; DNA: TGTGCCAACAACCCAGGGGGCGCAGGGGAGACCCAGTACTTC
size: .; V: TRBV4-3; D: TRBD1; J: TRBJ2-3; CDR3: CASSQDPPGQGVPDTQYF; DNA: TGCGCCAGCAGCCAAGATCCTCCGGGACAGGGGGTACCAGATACGCAGTATTTT
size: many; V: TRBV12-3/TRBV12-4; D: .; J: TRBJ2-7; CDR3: CASSLLRGEQYF; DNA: TGTGCCAGCAGTTTGCTCCGGGGCGAGCAGTACTTC
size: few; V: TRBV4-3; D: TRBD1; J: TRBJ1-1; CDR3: CASSQDLRVTGDEDTEAFF; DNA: TGCGCCAGCAGCCAAGATCTTCGGGTAACAGGGGATGAGGACACTGAAGCTTTCTTT
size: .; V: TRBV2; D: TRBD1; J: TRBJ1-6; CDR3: CASSVRQGDSPLHF; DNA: TGTGCCAGCAGTGTGCGACAGGGGGATTCACCCCTCCACTTT
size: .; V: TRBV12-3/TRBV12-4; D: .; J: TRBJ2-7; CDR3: CASTEGGYEQYF; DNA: TGTGCCAGCACCGAGGGGGGCTACGAGCAGTACTTC
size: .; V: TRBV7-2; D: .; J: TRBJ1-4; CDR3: CASSFSWGTGEGEKLFF; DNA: TGTGCCAGCAGCTTCTCATGGGGTACTGGGGAGGGTGAAAAACTGTTTTTT
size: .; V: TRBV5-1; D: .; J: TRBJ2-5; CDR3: CASSLDPRSVQETQYF; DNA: TGCGCCAGCAGCTTGGACCCCCGTAGCGTCCAAGAGACCCAGTACTTC
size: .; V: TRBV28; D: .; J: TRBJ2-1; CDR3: CASSTEDGLYQETQFF; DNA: TGTGCCAGCAGTACCGAGGACGGCTTGTACCAAGAGACCCAGTTCTTC
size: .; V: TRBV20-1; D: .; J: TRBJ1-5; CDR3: CSARTYREGNRPQHF; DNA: TGCAGTGCGCGCACCTACAGGGAAGGGAATCGGCCCCAGCATTTT
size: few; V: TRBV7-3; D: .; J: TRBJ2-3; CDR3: CASSRPPAGVGTDTQYF; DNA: TGTGCCAGCAGCAGACCCCCGGCAGGGGTAGGGACAGATACGCAGTATTTT
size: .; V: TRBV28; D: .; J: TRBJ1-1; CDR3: CASTTDGLVAGNTEAFF; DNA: TGTGCCAGCACCACCGATGGGTTGGTGGCCGGGAACACTGAAGCTTTCTTT
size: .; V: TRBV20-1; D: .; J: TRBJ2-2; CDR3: CSAFLSGELFF; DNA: TGCAGTGCCTTTTTGTCCGGGGAGCTGTTTTTT
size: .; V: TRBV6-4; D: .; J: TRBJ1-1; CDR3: CASSDGSAGAFF; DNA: TGTGCCAGCAGCGACGGATCGGCTGGAGCTTTCTTT
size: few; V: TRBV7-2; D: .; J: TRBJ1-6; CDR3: CASSLSQGFSSPLHF; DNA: TGTGCCAGCAGCTTATCACAGGGATTTAGTTCACCCCTCCACTTT
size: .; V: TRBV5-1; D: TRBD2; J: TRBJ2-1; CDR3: CASSFLLAEICNEQFF; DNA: TGCGCCAGCAGCTTCCTCCTAGCGGAGATCTGCAATGAGCAGTTCTTC
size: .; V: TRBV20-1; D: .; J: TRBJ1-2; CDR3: CSGRRPANYGYTF; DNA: TGCAGTGGGAGGAGGCCGGCAAACTATGGCTACACCTTC
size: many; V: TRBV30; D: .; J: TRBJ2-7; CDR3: CAWSEGREAYEQYF; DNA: TGTGCCTGGAGTGAGGGCAGGGAGGCCTACGAGCAGTACTTC
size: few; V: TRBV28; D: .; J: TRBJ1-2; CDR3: CASSYLGGYGYTF; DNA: TGTGCCAGCAGTTACCTAGGCGGCTATGGCTACACCTTC
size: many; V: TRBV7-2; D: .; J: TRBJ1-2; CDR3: CASSLGTASYGYTF; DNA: TGTGCCAGCAGCTTAGGGACCGCTTCCTATGGCTACACCTTC
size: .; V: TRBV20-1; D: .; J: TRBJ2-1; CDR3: CSARFRGVYNEQFF; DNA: TGCAGTGCTAGATTTCGCGGGGTTTACAATGAGCAGTTCTTC
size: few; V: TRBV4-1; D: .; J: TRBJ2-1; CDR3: CASSQERTESSYNEQFF; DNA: TGCGCCAGCAGCCAAGAGCGGACGGAAAGCTCCTACAATGAGCAGTTCTTC
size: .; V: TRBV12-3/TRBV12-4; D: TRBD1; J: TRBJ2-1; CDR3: CASRGTGGSYNEQFF; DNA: TGTGCCAGCAGAGGGACAGGTGGGTCCTACAATGAGCAGTTCTTC
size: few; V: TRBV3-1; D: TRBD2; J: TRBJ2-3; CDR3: CASSQDGGTSTDTQYF; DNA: TGCGCCAGCAGCCAAGATGGAGGGACTAGTACAGATACGCAGTATTTT
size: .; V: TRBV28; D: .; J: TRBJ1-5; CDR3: CASKQGAAQPQHF; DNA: TGTGCCAGCAAACAGGGAGCAGCTCAGCCCCAGCATTTT
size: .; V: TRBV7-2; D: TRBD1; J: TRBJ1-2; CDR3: CASSSLQGGGYTF; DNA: TGTGCCAGCAGCTCCCTCCAGGGGGGAGGCTACACCTTC
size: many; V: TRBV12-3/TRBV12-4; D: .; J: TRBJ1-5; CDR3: CASSLGGLRQPQHF; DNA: TGTGCCAGCAGCCTCGGGGGGCTGCGTCAGCCCCAGCATTTT
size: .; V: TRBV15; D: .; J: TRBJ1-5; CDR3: CATSREEGPQHF; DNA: TGTGCCACAAGCAGAGAGGAGGGGCCCCAGCATTTT
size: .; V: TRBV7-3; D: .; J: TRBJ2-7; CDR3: CASSTGRGYEQYF; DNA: TGTGCCAGCAGTACTGGACGAGGATACGAGCAGTACTTC
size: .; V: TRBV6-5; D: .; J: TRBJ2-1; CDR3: CASRGSFQDNEQFF; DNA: TGTGCCAGCCGTGGATCCTTTCAGGACAATGAGCAGTTCTTC
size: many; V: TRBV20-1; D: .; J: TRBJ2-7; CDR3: CSASSLDRHEQYF; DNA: TGCAGTGCTAGTTCCCTAGACCGCCACGAGCAGTACTTC
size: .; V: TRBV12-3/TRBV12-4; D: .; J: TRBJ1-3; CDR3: CASRPEGDGNTIYF; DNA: TGTGCCAGCAGGCCCGAAGGGGATGGGAACACCATATATTTT
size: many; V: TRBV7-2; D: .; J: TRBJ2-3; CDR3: CASSQTASTDTQYF; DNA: TGTGCCAGCAGCCAGACAGCTAGCACAGATACGCAGTATTTT
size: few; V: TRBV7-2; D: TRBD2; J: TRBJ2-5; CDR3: CASSLAGLAGETQYF; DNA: TGTGCCAGCAGCTTAGCGGGACTAGCGGGTGAGACCCAGTACTTC
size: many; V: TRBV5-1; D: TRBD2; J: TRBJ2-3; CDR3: CASSLPSGDTQYF; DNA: TGCGCCAGCAGCTTGCCTAGCGGAGATACGCAGTATTTT
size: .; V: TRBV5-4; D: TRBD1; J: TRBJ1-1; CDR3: CASSLSSGQGSPEAFF; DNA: TGTGCCAGCAGCTTGTCTTCGGGACAGGGGTCCCCTGAAGCTTTCTTT
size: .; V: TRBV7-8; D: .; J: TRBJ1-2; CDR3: CASSKNTAPLGGYTF; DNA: TGTGCCAGCAGTAAGAACACTGCTCCTTTGGGCGGCTACACCTTC
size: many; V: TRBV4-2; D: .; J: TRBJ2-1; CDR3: CASSQVGGRGEQFF; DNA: TGTGCCAGCAGCCAAGTAGGGGGTCGGGGTGAGCAGTTCTTC